The 17 T cell receptor beta chains given below trace back to one sample, sequenced in a study of blood T cell repertoires in COVID-19. Clones were read by immunoSEQ multiplex PCR, and TCRdb kept only the in-frame ones, dropping some. The sample records 150,000 to 180,000 clones, approximately 86% being singletons. Sequences were obtained from peripheral blood. The receptors originated from a man aged 60-69 years with COVID-19, enrolled during active disease.

This chain joins TRBV19 and TRBJ2-5; tentatively, D is TRBD2 (6 bases). Germline V gives CDR1 LNHDA, CDR2 SQIVND (reference sequence). Trimming removed 8 bases from V and 1 base from J, with 17 bases in between. The CDR3 has 15 amino acids. As DNA, the CDR3 is TGTGCCAGTTCCCGGGACTCCTCGGTCCAAGAGACCCAGTACTTC. Protein sequence: CASSRDSSVQETQYF.

The rearrangement uses TRBV21-1 and TRBJ1-2; TRBD1, the table's D call, was not compared with the DNA. TRBV21-1 is a listed pseudogene. The CDR3 totals 14 residues. The chain's CDR3 is CASSNRDKDYGYTF. The CDR3 DNA reads TGTGCCAGCAGCAACCGGGACAAGGACTATGGCTACACCTTC.

The chain combines TRBV19 with TRBJ1-5, with a weak D call TRBD1 (5 bases). Germline loops: CDR1 LNHDA, CDR2 SQIVND (reference sequence). Deletions cut 8 bases from V and 1 base from J, with 15 bases between. The CDR3 is 15 amino acids. CDR3 sequence: CASGDMGQSNQPQHF. The CDR3 DNA reads as TGTGCCAGTGGCGACATGGGGCAGAGCAATCAGCCCCAGCATTTT.

V gene TRBV29-1 combines with J gene TRBJ2-3, with a possible D match to TRBD2 (6 bases). The CDR3 extends over 13 amino acids. Germline CDR1 reads SQVTM; CDR2 reads ANQGSEA. Trimming pared 1 base from V and 6 bases from J, leaving 11 bases between. This CDR3 is CSVEGERADTQYF. CDR3 sequence (DNA): TGCAGCGTTGAAGGGGAGCGGGCGGATACGCAGTATTTT.

The V call is TRBV30, the J call TRBJ2-1; unclear D gene. Trimming pared 0 bases from V and 9 bases from J, leaving 12 bases between. The CDR3 is 13 amino acids. Germline values: CDR1 GTSNPN, CDR2 SVGIG (reference sequence). The CDR3 spells CAWSVNQVTEQFF. CDR3 nucleotide sequence: TGTGCCTGGAGTGTGAATCAGGTCACTGAGCAGTTCTTC. Looking up the rest from reference TRBV30 and TRBJ2-1 gives the full variable domain: SQTIHQWPATLVQPVGSPLSLECTVEGTSNPNLYWYRQAAGRGLQLLFYSVGIGQISSEVPQNLSASRPQDRQFILSSKKLLLSDSGFYLCAWSVNQVTEQFFGPGTRLTVL.

This chain joins TRBV2 and TRBJ2-1, with D possibly being TRBD2 (5 bases). Germline lookup yields CDR1 SNHLY and CDR2 FYNNEI. The CDR3 consists of 11 residues. V was shortened by 6 bases and J by 9 bases, with 9 bases between the two germline ends. CDR3 DNA: TGTGCCAGCAGGGAGGTCAGTGAGCAGTTCTTC. Protein sequence: CASREVSEQFF.

This clone was detected once. The chain has TRBV5-1 and TRBJ1-1, with TRBD1 identical over 9 bases. The CDR3 is 15 amino acids. CDR1 and CDR2 (germline): SGHRS, YFSETQ. V gave up 2 bases and J gave up 7 bases; unmatched junction bases: 9. The CDR3 region has the DNA TGCGCCAGCAGCTTTGGTGGGGTGGGACAGGGTGAAGCTTTCTTT. Its translation is CASSFGGVGQGEAFF.

The V call is TRBV19, the J call TRBJ1-1, with 7 bases identical to TRBD1. Looked up from germline, CDR1 is LNHDA and CDR2 is SQIVND (reference sequence). This CDR3 spans 14 amino acids. The V gene end was trimmed by 6 bases and the J gene end by 5 bases; junction bases not matched to a gene: 9. CDR3 nucleotides: TGTGCCAGTAGAGACAGGGTCCCCTCAACTGAAGCTTTCTTT. Its protein product is CASRDRVPSTEAFF.

The chain recombines TRBV9 with TRBJ2-7, with D tentatively TRBD1 (6 bases). The germline V gene encodes CDR1 SGDLS and CDR2 YYNGEE. The V gene lost 1 base and the J gene lost 2 bases, with 13 bases spanning the gap. The CDR3 sequence is 15 residues long. The CDR3 DNA reads as TGTGCCAGCAGCGTACATGATTCAGGGGCCTACGAGCAGTACTTC. Translated, it gives CASSVHDSGAYEQYF.

This clone was recorded only once. The chain combines TRBV7-3 with TRBJ2-1; D call uncertain. Trimming cost V 5 bases and J 0 bases, with 14 bases left between them. Germline CDR1 SGHTA, CDR2 FQGTGA. This CDR3 contains 16 residues. CDR3 residues: CASSPRGPSSYNEQFF. CDR3 DNA: TGTGCCAGCAGCCCTCGTGGTCCCAGCTCCTACAATGAGCAGTTCTTC.

This clone was observed a single time. The J gene is TRBJ1-3, the V gene TRBV6-1, with 7 positions matching TRBD1. Germline lookup yields CDR1 MNHNS and CDR2 SASEGT. The CDR3 is 17 amino acids. The V gene end was trimmed by 3 bases and the J gene end by 8 bases; junction bases not matched to a gene: 16. The CDR3 DNA reads TGTGCCAGCAGTGACCAATATTCACAGGGGTGGAGGGACACCATATATTTT. It codes for CASSDQYSQGWRDTIYF.

The gene calls are TRBV18 and TRBJ1-4; TRBD1 might be the D (6 bases). Trimming pared 3 bases from V and 7 bases from J, leaving 12 bases between. CDR3 length equals 14 residues. Germline loops: CDR1 KGHSH, CDR2 LQKENI. The DNA for the CDR3 is TGTGCCAGCTCACCGGGGGCAGGGAGTGAAAAACTGTTTTTT. Translated, it gives CASSPGAGSEKLFF.

The chain combines TRBV3-1 (or the pseudogene TRBV3-2) with TRBJ1-2; 7 nucleotides match TRBD1. The V gene end was trimmed by 4 bases and the J gene end by 8 bases; junction bases not matched to a gene: 4. Looked up from germline, CDR1 is LGHDT and CDR2 is YNNKEL (reference sequence). The CDR3 extends over 12 amino acids. CDR3 residues: CASSRGTVGYTF. CDR3 bases: TGTGCCAGCAGCCGAGGGACAGTCGGCTACACCTTC.

The chain links TRBV2 to TRBJ1-1; 8 nucleotides match TRBD1. CDR3 length equals 16 residues. Unmatched junction bases numbered 6, after V lost 3 bases and J lost 0 bases. Germline CDR1 and CDR2: SNHLY and FYNNEI. The CDR3 DNA is TGTGCCAGCAGTGACTGGACAGGGATTTTGAACACTGAAGCTTTCTTT. This gives the protein CASSDWTGILNTEAFF.

The rearrangement uses TRBV24-1 and TRBJ1-1, with D tentatively TRBD1 (6 bases). Germline values: CDR1 KGHDR, CDR2 SFDVKD. V lost 9 bases and J lost 4, with 20 bases in between. The CDR3 consists of 15 residues. The CDR3 region is CATHRGTRVGTEAFF. The CDR3 DNA is TGTGCCACCCATAGGGGGACCAGGGTCGGCACTGAAGCTTTCTTT.

The genes are TRBV9 and TRBJ1-1; no clear D. V was clipped by 0 bases and J by 0 bases, with 6 bases between them. The germline V gene has CDR1 SGDLS and CDR2 YYNGEE. The length of the CDR3 is 14 residues. The CDR3 DNA reads as TGTGCCAGCAGCGTAGATCAGTTGAACACTGAAGCTTTCTTT. Protein product: CASSVDQLNTEAFF.

The chain carries TRBV14 and TRBJ1-1; D not certain. The CDR3 runs to 15 residues. Germline CDR1 SGHDN, CDR2 FVKESK. Trimming removed 3 bases from V and 0 bases from J, with 11 bases in between. The CDR3 DNA is TGTGCCAGCAGCCACTACGATAGATTGAACACTGAAGCTTTCTTT. The encoded protein is CASSHYDRLNTEAFF.